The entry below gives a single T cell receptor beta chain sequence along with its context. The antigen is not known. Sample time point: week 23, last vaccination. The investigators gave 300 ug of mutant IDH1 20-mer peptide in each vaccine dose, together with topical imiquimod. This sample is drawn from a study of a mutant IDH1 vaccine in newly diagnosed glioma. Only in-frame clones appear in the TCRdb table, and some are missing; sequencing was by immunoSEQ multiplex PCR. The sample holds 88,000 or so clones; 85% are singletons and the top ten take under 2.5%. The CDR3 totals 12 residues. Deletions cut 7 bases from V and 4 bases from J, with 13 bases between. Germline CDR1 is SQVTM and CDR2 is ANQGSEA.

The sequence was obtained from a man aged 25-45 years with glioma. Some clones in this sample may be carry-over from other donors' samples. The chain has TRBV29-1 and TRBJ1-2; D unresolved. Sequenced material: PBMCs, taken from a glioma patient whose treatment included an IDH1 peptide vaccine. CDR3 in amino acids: CSARSITYGYTF. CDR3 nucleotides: TGCAGCGCCAGAAGTATTACCTATGGCTACACCTTC.